The 30 T cell receptor beta chains listed next were all sequenced from one sample in a study of CD8 T cells in ankylosing spondylitis. MiXCR, applied by TCRdb to the 5' RACE reads, yields one record per CDR3 protein. The repertoire holds roughly 40,000 distinct CDR3 sequences, with 2.5% to 3.5% as singletons. The sample was blood, either unsorted or a sorted T cell fraction (not recorded which). These receptors were collected from a male donor with ankylosing spondylitis or in good health (not recorded which).

This clonotype was seen at least ten times. The V gene is TRBV9, the J gene TRBJ2-4; D is ambiguous. Germline lookup yields CDR1 SGDLS and CDR2 YYNGEE. The CDR3 extends over 15 amino acids. V gave up 4 bases and J gave up 8 bases, with 19 bases separating them. The CDR3 DNA reads as TGTGCCAGCAGCTTCCTGGACGGGCGGATGGACATTCAGTACTTC. This codes for CASSFLDGRMDIQYF.

This clonotype was observed at least ten times. This sequence joins TRBV9 and TRBJ2-7, with 8 nucleotides matching TRBD2. V was clipped by 0 bases and J by 1 base; unmatched bases: 12. The CDR3 runs to 18 residues. Germline V lookup: CDR1 SGDLS, CDR2 YYNGEE. Here the CDR3 DNA reads TGTGCCAGCAGCGTAGGCCTCCCCACGGGAGGGCTGTCCTACGAGCAGTACTTC. It translates to CASSVGLPTGGLSYEQYF.

This clonotype was detected ten times or more. The V and J genes are TRBV9 and TRBJ2-1; D not resolved. V was clipped by 0 bases and J by 7 bases, with 8 bases between them. CDR1 SGDLS and CDR2 YYNGEE come from the germline V gene. This CDR3 contains 13 residues. The CDR3: CASSVDPRNEQFF. DNA for the CDR3: TGTGCCAGCAGCGTAGACCCGAGGAATGAGCAGTTCTTC.

The sample holds many counts of this clonotype. This sequence joins TRBV9 and TRBJ2-3; tentatively, D is TRBD1 (5 bases). Trimming pared 0 bases from V and 1 base from J, leaving 9 bases between. This CDR3 has 15 residues. CDR1 and CDR2 from the germline V gene are SGDLS and YYNGEE. The CDR3 nucleotides read TGTGCCAGCAGCGTAGAGGGGTTGGGCACAGATACGCAGTATTTT. Translated, it gives CASSVEGLGTDTQYF.

This clonotype has a count of ten or more. The J gene is TRBJ2-6, the V gene TRBV9; D is perhaps TRBD1 (6 bases). Between the trimmed V and J ends, which lost 4 bases and 4 bases, there was a span of 15 bases. This CDR3 is 16 amino acids long. Germline values: CDR1 SGDLS, CDR2 YYNGEE. For the CDR3, the DNA is TGTGCCAGCAGCCTCTCGGGGACAACGGGGGCCAACGTCCTGACTTTC. It specifies CASSLSGTTGANVLTF.

This clonotype was observed at least ten times. V and J are TRBV9 and TRBJ2-2; D gene uncertain. CDR1 and CDR2 from the germline V gene are SGDLS and YYNGEE. Trimming removed 0 bases from V and 6 bases from J, with 18 bases in between. The CDR3 sequence is 17 residues long. The CDR3 coding sequence is TGTGCCAGCAGCGTAGCTCCCAGCGACCTCCTCCCCGGGGAGCTGTTTTTT. Amino acid sequence: CASSVAPSDLLPGELFF.

This clonotype was counted at least ten times. This chain uses TRBV9 with TRBJ2-7; D unclear. V shed 0 bases and J shed 3 bases, with 16 bases lying between them. CDR1 and CDR2 (germline): SGDLS, YYNGEE. The CDR3 totals 16 residues. The CDR3 nucleotides read TGTGCCAGCAGCGTAGGATCCTCAATCAGGCTCTACGAGCAGTACTTC. Its translation is CASSVGSSIRLYEQYF.

This clonotype was recorded at least ten times. DNA of the CDR3: TGTGCCAGCAGCCCACGACTAGCGGGGCTAAATGAGCAGTTCTTC. Residues: CASSPRLAGLNEQFF. The chain has TRBV9 and TRBJ2-1; TRBD2 aligns across 11 bases. Trimming cost V 4 bases and J 7 bases; bases outside gene matches: 7. This CDR3 comprises 15 residues. The germline V gene has CDR1 SGDLS and CDR2 YYNGEE. Using reference TRBV9 and TRBJ2-1 for the parts outside the CDR3, the full variable domain is DSGVTQTPKHLITATGQRVTLRCSPRSGDLSVYWYQQSLDQGLQFLIQYYNGEERAKGNILERFSAQQFPDLHSELNLSSLELGDSALYFCASSPRLAGLNEQFFGPGTRLTVL.

The sample holds many counts of this clonotype. The chain has TRBV9 and TRBJ2-5, with D hard to call. This CDR3 has 12 residues. The V gene lost 4 bases and the J gene lost 0 bases, with 4 bases spanning the gap. From germline, CDR1 is SGDLS and CDR2 YYNGEE. The CDR3 spells CASSTDQETQYF. The CDR3 DNA reads as TGTGCCAGCAGCACCGACCAAGAGACCCAGTACTTC.

This clonotype was counted at least ten times. This chain links TRBV9 with TRBJ2-5; TRBD2 is a possible D gene (7 bases). Trimming stripped 4 bases from V and 2 bases from J, with 15 bases between. CDR3 size: 15 residues. The germline gives CDR1 SGDLS, CDR2 YYNGEE. CDR3 bases: TGTGCCAGCAGCATACGGAGGGGGGGGCAAGAGACCCAGTACTTC. It encodes CASSIRRGGQETQYF.

This clonotype was seen repeatedly, ten times or more. This chain joins TRBV9 and TRBJ2-1; D gene unclear. Germline lookup yields CDR1 SGDLS and CDR2 YYNGEE. Trimming took 2 bases from V and 5 from J, leaving 11 bases between them. This CDR3 has 14 amino acids. Written as DNA, the CDR3 is TGTGCCAGCAGCGTTCACTCCGAAGACAATGAGCAGTTCTTC. It specifies CASSVHSEDNEQFF.

This clonotype was counted ten times or more. The CDR3 is CASSVGRLGSVRNEQFF. The CDR3 DNA reads as TGTGCCAGCAGCGTTGGGCGTTTGGGGAGTGTGCGGAATGAGCAGTTCTTC. This chain links TRBV9 with TRBJ2-1, with a possible D match to TRBD2 (5 bases). Germline CDR1 and CDR2: SGDLS and YYNGEE. V lost 2 bases and J lost 7, with 22 bases in between. The CDR3 extends over 17 amino acids.

In its sample, this clonotype was seen many times. This chain connects TRBV9 to TRBJ1-1, with 8 bases lining up with TRBD1. Germline V gives CDR1 SGDLS, CDR2 YYNGEE. Unmatched junction bases numbered 7, after V lost 4 bases and J lost 5 bases. This CDR3 region has 14 residues. The CDR3 nucleotides are TGTGCCAGCAGCCTTGGACAGGGTTATACTGAAGCTTTCTTT. Its translation is CASSLGQGYTEAFF.

The sample holds many counts of this clonotype. The V call is TRBV9, the J call TRBJ2-7; D is tentatively TRBD1 or TRBD2 (5 bases each). CDR1 SGDLS and CDR2 YYNGEE come from the germline V gene. V lost 4 bases, J lost 6 bases, and 20 bases lay in between. This CDR3 is built from 15 residues. As DNA, the CDR3 is TGTGCCAGCAGCTCTAACGGGGCCATCGCCTCCGAGCAGTACTTC. Translation gives CASSSNGAIASEQYF.

This clonotype was found a few times. The chain combines TRBV9 with TRBJ2-7, with TRBD1 matching 9 bases. Trimming cost V 4 bases and J 2 bases; bases outside gene matches: 7. From germline, CDR1 is SGDLS and CDR2 YYNGEE. The CDR3 has 15 residues. The DNA of the CDR3 is TGTGCCAGCAGCCCCCGGGACAGGGTCACCTACGAGCAGTACTTC. It codes for CASSPRDRVTYEQYF.

The chain combines TRBV9 with TRBJ1-1, with no clear D. The CDR3 is 11 residues long. Germline lookup yields CDR1 SGDLS and CDR2 YYNGEE. Deletions cut 1 base from V and 6 bases from J, with 4 bases between. The CDR3 DNA is TGTGCCAGCAGCGTATACCCTGAAGCTTTCTTT. This translates into CASSVYPEAFF.

At least ten counts were recorded for this clonotype. The chain carries TRBV9 and TRBJ2-7; 9 bases match TRBD1. Trimming cost V 3 bases and J 3 bases; bases outside gene matches: 7. The CDR3 contains 15 residues. Germline V gives CDR1 SGDLS, CDR2 YYNGEE. CDR3 sequence reads: CASSGGQGSYYEQYF. The CDR3 DNA sequence: TGTGCCAGCAGCGGGGGACAGGGTAGTTACTACGAGCAGTACTTC.

This clonotype was counted at least ten times. The gene calls are TRBV9 and TRBJ1-1, with 8 bases aligning to TRBD1. The CDR3 loop spans 15 amino acids. With 4 bases clipped from V and 3 bases from J, the junction kept 8 bases outside the gene matches. Germline CDR1 SGDLS, CDR2 YYNGEE. CDR3 protein: CASSPRTGRDTEAFF. The CDR3 DNA is TGTGCCAGCAGCCCCCGGACAGGGAGGGACACTGAAGCTTTCTTT. The variable domain in full, completed from reference TRBV9 and TRBJ1-1, reads DSGVTQTPKHLITATGQRVTLRCSPRSGDLSVYWYQQSLDQGLQFLIQYYNGEERAKGNILERFSAQQFPDLHSELNLSSLELGDSALYFCASSPRTGRDTEAFFGQGTRLTVV.

This clonotype was found many times. This chain uses TRBV9 with TRBJ2-2, with 9 bases aligning to TRBD2. The germline gives CDR1 SGDLS, CDR2 YYNGEE. This CDR3 is built from 15 residues. J was trimmed by 5 bases and V by 0 bases; bases with no gene match: 2. The CDR3 DNA is TGTGCCAGCAGCGTAGCTAGCGGGATAACCGGGGAGCTGTTTTTT. Its translation is CASSVASGITGELFF.

This clonotype was recorded at least ten times. V is TRBV9 and J is TRBJ2-5, with 10 nucleotides matching TRBD1. Trimming at V came to 3 bases and at J to 4 bases, leaving 6 bases not matched to a gene. Germline-derived CDR1 and CDR2 are SGDLS and YYNGEE. This CDR3 has 15 residues. CDR3 DNA: TGTGCCAGCAGCGCCATGGGACAGGGGAGAGAGACCCAGTACTTC. The encoded protein is CASSAMGQGRETQYF.

This clonotype has at least ten counts. V usage is TRBV9 and J usage is TRBJ2-2; D unresolved. V gave up 1 base and J gave up 4 bases, with 8 bases separating them. This CDR3 comprises 14 residues. In germline, CDR1 is SGDLS, CDR2 YYNGEE. CDR3 protein: CASSVYEFTGELFF. CDR3 nucleotides: TGTGCCAGCAGCGTATATGAGTTCACCGGGGAGCTGTTTTTT.

This clonotype has just a few counts. The genes are TRBV9 and TRBJ1-4, with TRBD1 matching over 7 bases. The V gene's germline CDR1 is SGDLS and CDR2 YYNGEE. This CDR3 comprises 15 residues. V shed 4 bases and J 7 bases; nucleotides not matched to a gene: 10. CDR3 nucleotides: TGTGCCAGCAGCTATAGATCAGGGGGACCTGAAAAACTGTTTTTT. Protein: CASSYRSGGPEKLFF.

This clonotype appeared many times. The chain combines TRBV9 with TRBJ2-1, with no clear D. CDR3 length: 13 residues. The V gene's germline CDR1 is SGDLS and CDR2 YYNGEE. The V and J ends lost 0 bases and 9 bases respectively, with 10 bases between them. The CDR3 here is CASSVDPPTEQFF. CDR3 DNA: TGTGCCAGCAGCGTAGATCCCCCAACTGAGCAGTTCTTC.

This clonotype has at least ten counts. The V call is TRBV9, the J call TRBJ1-1; possible D gene TRBD1, 5 bases. The CDR3 has 17 amino acids. Deletions cut 0 bases from V and 0 bases from J, with 15 bases between. Germline values: CDR1 SGDLS, CDR2 YYNGEE. In DNA, the CDR3 is TGTGCCAGCAGCGTAGATGCAAGGGGTCTCATGAACACTGAAGCTTTCTTT. It translates to CASSVDARGLMNTEAFF.

Many counts were recorded for this clonotype. The CDR3 bases are TGTGCCAGCAGCGTGTCGGAAGAGACCCAGTACTTC. Translation: CASSVSEETQYF. The V and J genes are TRBV9 and TRBJ2-5; D unclear. Germline CDR1 and CDR2: SGDLS and YYNGEE. There are 12 residues in the CDR3. V lost 2 bases and J lost 3, with 5 bases in between.

This clonotype has a count of ten or more. J is TRBJ2-2 and V is TRBV9; D not certain. Per germline, CDR1 SGDLS and CDR2 YYNGEE. V gave up 3 bases and J gave up 1 base, with 7 bases separating them. The CDR3 has 14 amino acids. CDR3 sequence: CASSGTGNTGELFF. CDR3 in DNA: TGTGCCAGCAGCGGGACGGGGAACACCGGGGAGCTGTTTTTT. The full variable domain, its missing parts supplied by reference TRBV9 and TRBJ2-2, is DSGVTQTPKHLITATGQRVTLRCSPRSGDLSVYWYQQSLDQGLQFLIQYYNGEERAKGNILERFSAQQFPDLHSELNLSSLELGDSALYFCASSGTGNTGELFFGEGSRLTVL.

At least ten counts were recorded for this clonotype. This sequence joins TRBV9 and TRBJ2-2; D unresolved. The CDR3 consists of 16 residues. V lost 0 bases and J lost 6, with 15 bases in between. Germline V lookup: CDR1 SGDLS, CDR2 YYNGEE. CDR3 in amino acids: CASSVVGNGGAGELFF. CDR3 nucleotide sequence: TGTGCCAGCAGCGTAGTTGGCAACGGTGGGGCCGGGGAGCTGTTTTTT.

This clonotype was detected ten times or more. This rearrangement joins TRBV9 to TRBJ1-1; possibly TRBD1 for D (6 bases). The CDR3 totals 15 residues. Trimming pared 0 bases from V and 9 bases from J, leaving 18 bases between. Germline CDR1 SGDLS, CDR2 YYNGEE. In nucleotides, the CDR3 is TGTGCCAGCAGCGTAGATTCCGGGGGCACGTACCAAGCTTTCTTT. As protein: CASSVDSGGTYQAFF.

This clonotype was detected ten times or more. The rearrangement joins TRBV9 to TRBJ2-1, with TRBD2 identical over 12 bases. Germline V lookup: CDR1 SGDLS, CDR2 YYNGEE. The trim removed 10 bases at V and 7 bases at J, leaving 9 bases unmatched. The CDR3 loop spans 14 amino acids. This CDR3 reads CASYPGLAGNEQFF. The CDR3 DNA reads TGTGCCTCCTATCCCGGACTAGCGGGGAATGAGCAGTTCTTC.

This clonotype was observed at least ten times. The rearrangement uses TRBV9 and TRBJ2-1, with TRBD2 matching over 11 bases. Germline assignment: CDR1 SGDLS and CDR2 YYNGEE. The V segment lost 2 bases and the J segment 9 bases; nucleotides outside the gene matches: 4. There are 14 residues in the CDR3. The CDR3, as DNA: TGTGCCAGCAGCGTTAGCGGGAGGGCAGTTGAGCAGTTCTTC. This codes for CASSVSGRAVEQFF.